This record concerns one T cell receptor beta chain sequence. This specimen belongs to a study of human thymus T cells. This table comes from immunoSEQ multiplex PCR, and its TCRdb copy is limited to in-frame clones, with some not included. The sample shows 70,000 to 75,000 clones, roughly 94% of them seen only once. The CDR3 consists of 14 residues. Germline loops: CDR1 MNHEY, CDR2 SVGAGI. Trimming pared 6 bases from V and 2 bases from J, leaving 13 bases between. Thymus was obtained from resections taken during corrective heart surgery. Donors were healthy Finnish infants having corrective surgery for congenital heart defects.

Sequencing was carried out using thymus tissue. The gene calls are TRBV6-5 and TRBJ1-1, with a tentative D call TRBD1 (6 bases). This clonotype was sampled from a girl less than two years old with a congenital heart defect but otherwise immunologically healthy. Written as DNA, the CDR3 is TGTGCCAGCAGCATAAAACAGGGCAACACTGAAGCTTTCTTT. Translating gives CASSIKQGNTEAFF.